One sample yielded the 27 T cell receptor beta chains listed below, sequenced in a study of blood T cell repertoires in COVID-19. Assay used: immunoSEQ multiplex PCR; TCRdb lists only in-frame clones, some missing. The profile shows over 300,000 clones, 75% to 90% of them singletons. Material: PBMCs or T cells enriched from blood (not recorded which). These receptors originate from a woman in her 40s who had recovered from COVID-19.

There are a few counts of this clone. The V and J genes are TRBV19 and TRBJ2-1, with 14 bases identical to TRBD2. CDR1 LNHDA and CDR2 SQIVND come from the germline V gene (reference sequence). The ends lost 3 bases at V and 7 bases at J; junction bases unmatched: 5. The CDR3 is 16 amino acids. This CDR3 is CASSMRTSGRWNEQFF. The CDR3 coding sequence is TGTGCCAGTAGTATGAGGACTAGCGGGAGGTGGAATGAGCAGTTCTTC.

This chain uses TRBV29-1 with TRBJ1-2; no clear D. The V gene's germline CDR1 is SQVTM and CDR2 ANQGSEA. This CDR3 is 10 amino acids long. V lost 3 bases to trimming and J lost 8 bases, with 7 bases between them. As DNA, the CDR3 is TGCAGCGTTGAGTGGGCCGGCTACACCTTC. Translated, it gives CSVEWAGYTF.

The rearrangement joins TRBV5-6 to TRBJ2-3; 7 bases are shared with TRBD1. V trimming: 3 bases; J trimming: 1 base; junction bases outside the gene matches: 8. The length of the CDR3 is 16 residues. CDR1 and CDR2 from the germline V gene are SGHDT and YYEEEE. The chain's CDR3 is CASSSRTGDRTDTQYF. In DNA, the CDR3 is TGTGCCAGCAGCTCAAGGACAGGAGATCGCACAGATACGCAGTATTTT.

The chain is built from TRBV2 and TRBJ2-2, with TRBD1 as a possible D gene (6 bases). The CDR3 is 15 residues long. CDR1 SNHLY and CDR2 FYNNEI come from the germline V gene. V shed 6 bases and J shed 0 bases, with 11 bases lying between them. The CDR3 DNA is TGTGCCAGCAGAGCCGGGACAACGAACACCGGGGAGCTGTTTTTT. The encoded protein is CASRAGTTNTGELFF.

This rearrangement joins TRBV5-4 to TRBJ2-7; 8 bases line up with TRBD1. Trimming removed 1 base from V and 9 bases from J; junction bases left unmatched: 9. Germline CDR1 is SGHNT and CDR2 is YYREEE (reference sequence). CDR3 length: 14 amino acids. The DNA of the CDR3 is TGTGCCAGCAGCTTGCCGGGACAGGATATGGGGCAGTACTTC. Translating gives CASSLPGQDMGQYF.

The CDR3 reads CASSILGQRISGNTIYF. The DNA for the CDR3 is TGTGCCAGTAGTATTCTGGGACAGAGGATCTCTGGAAACACCATATATTTT. This sequence joins TRBV19 and TRBJ1-3; the match to TRBD1 covers 7 bases. This CDR3 spans 17 amino acids. The V gene's germline CDR1 is LNHDA and CDR2 SQIVND (reference sequence). J lost 0 bases, V lost 3 bases, and 8 bases had no gene match.

The CDR3 nucleotides read TGTGCCAGCAGCCCCTTTTTCGGACAGGGGAAAAACAATGAGCAGTTCTTC. Its protein is CASSPFFGQGKNNEQFF. The chain uses TRBV14 and TRBJ2-1, with 9 positions matching TRBD1. The CDR3 is made up of 17 amino acids. Germline-derived CDR1 and CDR2 are SGHDN and FVKESK. The V segment lost 4 bases and the J segment 5 bases; nucleotides outside the gene matches: 12.

The chain combines TRBV28 with TRBJ1-2, with 9 bases fitting TRBD1. The V gene's germline CDR1 is MDHEN and CDR2 SYDVKM. Losses at the gene ends were 4 bases for V and 7 bases for J; bases not matched to a gene: 7. The CDR3 consists of 14 residues. The CDR3: CASSSGQGLGGYTF. CDR3 DNA: TGTGCCAGCAGTTCTGGACAGGGGTTGGGTGGCTACACCTTC.

The CDR3 bases are TGTGCCAGCAGTTTAATGGACAGGGGGTTCCACGAGCAGTACTTC. Amino acid sequence: CASSLMDRGFHEQYF. The chain is built from TRBV27 and TRBJ2-7; 10 positions match TRBD1. V gave up 2 bases and J gave up 5 bases; unmatched junction bases: 6. CDR3 length: 15 amino acids. Germline CDR1 reads MNHEY; CDR2 reads SMNVEV (reference sequence).

The CDR3 is CASSPRGGSGNQPQHF. The CDR3 DNA reads TGTGCCAGCAGTCCCCGTGGGGGGTCGGGCAATCAGCCCCAGCATTTT. V usage is TRBV28 and J usage is TRBJ1-5, with D perhaps matching TRBD1 (5 bases). CDR3 length: 16 amino acids. Trimming stripped 5 bases from V and 2 bases from J, with 16 bases between. The germline gives CDR1 MDHEN, CDR2 SYDVKM.

The chain joins TRBV5-4 to TRBJ1-2, with D unresolved. The CDR3 length is 15 residues. V was clipped by 0 bases and J by 0 bases, with 9 bases between them. Germline V gene data show CDR1 as SGHNT and CDR2 as YYREEE (reference sequence). The DNA for the CDR3 is TGTGCCAGCAGCTTGGAAATGCCAGCTAACTATGGCTACACCTTC. It codes for CASSLEMPANYGYTF.

The chain recombines TRBV19 with TRBJ1-2; 9 nucleotides align to TRBD1. Germline CDR1 and CDR2: LNHDA and SQIVND (reference sequence). This CDR3 comprises 17 residues. The V segment lost 3 bases and the J segment 5 bases; nucleotides outside the gene matches: 13. CDR3 residues: CASSIQAQGASIYGYTF. CDR3 DNA sequence: TGTGCCAGTAGTATCCAGGCACAGGGGGCTAGTATTTATGGCTACACCTTC.

V and J are TRBV4-1 and TRBJ1-6, with 7 bases lining up with TRBD1. CDR3 size: 15 residues. Germline CDR1 reads MGHRA; CDR2 reads YSYEKL. Losses at the gene ends were 2 bases for V and 5 bases for J; bases not matched to a gene: 3. The CDR3 reads CASSQFGQDNSPLHF. The DNA for the CDR3 is TGCGCCAGCAGCCAATTTGGACAGGATAATTCACCCCTCCACTTT.

The chain uses TRBV2 and TRBJ2-7; the D gene is possibly TRBD2 (6 bases). CDR1 is SNHLY, CDR2 FYNNEI, per germline. With 10 bases removed from V and 5 bases from J, the gap between germline ends came to 12 bases. The CDR3 runs 11 residues. DNA of the CDR3: TGTGCCATCCAAGGGGAGGACGAGCAGTACTTC. This sequence encodes CAIQGEDEQYF.

This clone has a single count. The rearrangement joins TRBV29-1 to TRBJ2-1, with 10 nucleotides matching TRBD2. V dropped 6 bases and J dropped 1; count of bases not matched to a gene: 9. CDR3 length equals 16 residues. Per the germline V gene, CDR1 is SQVTM and CDR2 is ANQGSEA. The DNA of the CDR3 is TGCAGCGTCGCCCGCGGACTAGCGGTGTCCTACAATGAGCAGTTCTTC. This sequence encodes CSVARGLAVSYNEQFF.

The table lists this clone with a few counts. The chain couples TRBV9 to TRBJ2-6, with TRBD1 matching 8 bases. Trimming removed 3 bases from V and 0 bases from J; junction bases left unmatched: 17. From germline, CDR1 is SGDLS and CDR2 YYNGEE. The CDR3 is 21 residues long. CDR3 sequence reads: CASSAFTLTGGGNSGANVLTF. CDR3 nucleotides: TGTGCCAGCAGCGCCTTTACGCTAACAGGGGGTGGTAACTCTGGGGCCAACGTCCTGACTTTC.

The chain recombines TRBV7-9 with TRBJ2-5, with D possibly TRBD2 on 7 matching bases. From germline, CDR1 is SEHNR and CDR2 FQNEAQ (reference sequence). CDR3 length: 13 residues. The germline V and J ends were trimmed by 7 bases and 3 bases, with 12 bases remaining between them. The CDR3 DNA sequence: TGTGCCAGCATCCTAGGGGGGGAAGAGACCCAGTACTTC. It yields the protein CASILGGEETQYF.

V is TRBV7-9 and J is TRBJ1-2, with 8 bases lining up with TRBD1. The CDR3 is 15 amino acids. V lost 3 bases and J lost 2; bases outside the gene matches: 5. In germline, CDR1 is SEHNR, CDR2 FQNEAQ (reference sequence). The CDR3 protein is CASSLEQGGNYGYTF. DNA of the CDR3: TGTGCCAGCAGCTTGGAACAGGGGGGGAACTATGGCTACACCTTC.

This clone came up a few times. V and J are TRBV30 and TRBJ2-1, with a possible D match to TRBD1 (5 bases). The CDR3 is 13 residues long. With 1 base removed from V and 5 bases from J, the gap between germline ends came to 9 bases. Per the germline V gene, CDR1 is GTSNPN and CDR2 is SVGIG (reference sequence). CDR3 region: CAWSEGPDNEQFF. The CDR3 nucleotides are TGTGCCTGGAGTGAGGGGCCCGACAATGAGCAGTTCTTC.

The chain links TRBV7-2 to TRBJ2-1, with D tentatively TRBD2 (6 bases). Trimming pared 4 bases from V and 0 bases from J, leaving 13 bases between. This CDR3 is built from 16 residues. From germline, CDR1 is SGHTA and CDR2 FQGNSA. The DNA for the CDR3 is TGTGCCAGCAGCTCCTTGGGGGGTCGCTCCTACAATGAGCAGTTCTTC. Translation: CASSSLGGRSYNEQFF.

The chain links TRBV30 to TRBJ1-4; possible D gene TRBD1, 5 bases. Trimming pared 0 bases from V and 6 bases from J, leaving 11 bases between. Germline CDR1 GTSNPN, CDR2 SVGIG (reference sequence). The CDR3 is made up of 14 amino acids. CDR3 in amino acids: CAWSVRGGHEKLFF. As DNA, the CDR3 is TGTGCCTGGAGTGTACGGGGGGGACATGAAAAACTGTTTTTT.

The genes are TRBV9 and TRBJ1-6, with TRBD1 as a possible D gene (5 bases). V gave up 0 bases and J gave up 8 bases, with 6 bases separating them. Germline V gives CDR1 SGDLS, CDR2 YYNGEE. This CDR3 is 13 amino acids long. The CDR3 sequence is CASSVGGDSPLHF. DNA for the CDR3: TGTGCCAGCAGCGTAGGGGGGGATTCACCCCTCCACTTT.

DNA of the CDR3: TGTGCCAGCAGCTTAATACCCGGACTAGCGGGAGTGGCCTACAATGAGCAGTTCTTC. Its translation is CASSLIPGLAGVAYNEQFF. This sequence joins TRBV7-3 and TRBJ2-1; 13 nucleotides align to TRBD2. V lost 1 base, J lost 2 bases, and 8 bases stayed unmatched. Germline assignment: CDR1 SGHTA and CDR2 FQGTGA. This CDR3 spans 19 amino acids.

V is TRBV5-4 and J is TRBJ2-5; 11 nucleotides align to TRBD1. Trimming at V came to 4 bases and at J to 1 base, leaving 6 bases not matched to a gene. The CDR3 covers 16 residues. Germline V gene lookup returns CDR1 SGHNT and CDR2 YYREEE (reference sequence). CDR3 loop: CASSLGGQGAQETQYF. CDR3 in DNA: TGTGCCAGCAGCCTGGGTGGACAGGGGGCCCAAGAGACCCAGTACTTC. Full variable domain (remainder filled in from reference TRBV5-4 and TRBJ2-5): ETGVTQSPTHLIKTRGQQVTLRCSSQSGHNTVSWYQQALGQGPQFIFQYYREEENGRGNFPPRFSGLQFPNYSSELNVNALELDDSALYLCASSLGGQGAQETQYFGPGTRLLVL.

The DNA for the CDR3 is TGTGCCAGCAGCTTAGACTCTTCCACCGGGGAGCTGTTTTTT. Protein: CASSLDSSTGELFF. This rearrangement joins TRBV7-2 to TRBJ2-2; D gene ambiguous. This CDR3 region has 14 residues. The germline gives CDR1 SGHTA, CDR2 FQGNSA. Trimming took 1 base from V and 4 from J, leaving 7 bases between them.

The rearrangement joins TRBV28 to TRBJ1-5, with TRBD1 matching 8 bases. The V gene's germline CDR1 is MDHEN and CDR2 SYDVKM. The CDR3 has 15 residues. The J segment lost 3 bases and the V segment lost 2 bases, leaving 3 bases of the junction unmatched. This CDR3 reads CASSLPGGSNQPQHF. Here the CDR3 DNA reads TGTGCCAGCAGTTTACCAGGGGGCTCCAATCAGCCCCAGCATTTT.

J is TRBJ2-3 and V is TRBV7-9; D is perhaps TRBD2 (6 bases). Deletions cut 2 bases from V and 4 bases from J, with 16 bases between. This CDR3 contains 16 residues. The V gene's germline CDR1 is SEHNR and CDR2 FQNEAQ (reference sequence). CDR3 DNA sequence: TGTGCCAGCAGCTTATACGGAGGGAGAGTCCCAGATACGCAGTATTTT. Translation gives CASSLYGGRVPDTQYF.